The source of this T cell receptor (beta chain) is a study of blood T cell repertoires in COVID-19. Study background: Sites across the United States, Italy and Spain contributed samples from acute and convalescent COVID-19.

The CDR3 sequence is 14 residues long. Germline V lookup: CDR1 MDHEN, CDR2 SYDVKM. V was pared by 6 bases and J by 5 bases, with 14 bases between. Original processing notes: Cell counts per sample came from amplifying reference gene primers. Produced via immunoSEQ multiplex PCR; TCRdb's table is partial and in-frame only. The D gene and trimming were derived from the DNA, and the V and J assignments and clone size from that table. Counted here are 240,000 or so clones, just under 85% occurring once; the ten biggest clones make up roughly 10%. This chain connects TRBV28 to TRBJ1-5; D is uncertain. What was sequenced was peripheral blood. The TCR comes from an elderly woman with acute or convalescent COVID-19. The CDR3 region is CASRTERGHQPQHF. The DNA of the CDR3 is TGTGCCAGCAGGACCGAACGAGGGCATCAGCCCCAGCATTTT.